The entry below describes one T cell receptor beta chain. Its cognate antigen is unknown. The data originate from a study of Ad26.COV2.S vaccination and SARS-CoV-2 variants. Study in general: Participant was drawn from the COV1001 Ad26.COV2.S trial arm. Whole-study findings and limits: Assessments of TCR breadth and depth may have underestimated the total T cell responses. Those who received vaccine or placebo ended up with similar non-spike TCR breadth.

Treatment denoted: approximately 18 received Ad26.COV2.S at low or high dose, single or two shots; 5 received placebo; per-sample allocation not given. The samples were gathered on day 63 after the first injection of vaccine or placebo. Expressing Wuhan-strain SARS-CoV-2 spike, an Ad26 vector served as the vaccine. The data were produced by immunoSEQ multiplex PCR, yet TCRdb's version contains in-frame clones alone and is incomplete. The table lists roughly 350,000 clones, more than 85% of them singletons, with roughly 4.8% in the top ten. Germline-derived CDR1 and CDR2 are MDHEN and SYDVKM. This CDR3 contains 12 residues. Trimming stripped 3 bases from V and 5 bases from J, with 8 bases between.

Sequenced here: peripheral blood, sampled in a trial of Ad26.COV2.S vaccine versus placebo. J is TRBJ2-7 and V is TRBV28; D gene unclear. The sequence came from a person aged 18-65 years who received the Ad26.COV2.S COVID-19 vaccine or a placebo. CDR3 coding DNA: TGTGCCAGCAGTTTGTGGGGTCACGAGCAGTACTTC. Translation gives CASSLWGHEQYF.